This TCR beta chain was recorded in a study of blood T cell repertoires in COVID-19. The wider study: T cells, B-cell-depleted T cells, or PBMCs supplied cDNA or gDNA.

As processed by the authors: How many nucleated cells were present was estimated from reference gene primer amplification. The repertoire was sequenced with immunoSEQ multiplex PCR; TCRdb's copy has only in-frame clones and lacks some. Clone size and V and J calls were adopted from that table, with D and trimming inferred from the DNA. Of fewer than 95,000 clones listed, 90% were seen once; the top ten hold roughly 0.73%. The germline gives CDR1 MGHRA, CDR2 YSYEKL. This CDR3 comprises 14 residues. J gave up 10 bases and V 0 bases, and 7 bases lay outside the gene matches. This receptor was identified in a woman older than 75 with acute or convalescent COVID-19. The V call is TRBV4-1, the J call TRBJ1-2; TRBD1 matches at 8 bases. The specimen sequenced was peripheral blood. CDR3 sequence: CASSQEAQGAIYTF. The CDR3 DNA reads TGCGCCAGCAGCCAAGAGGCCCAGGGGGCTATCTACACCTTC.